The 30 T cell receptor beta chains below were found in one sample sequenced in a study of OX40 agonist ivuxolimab in advanced cancers. Assay: immunoSEQ multiplex PCR; the TCRdb copy retains only in-frame clones and omits some. The repertoire holds around 70,000 clones, with approximately 85% as singletons. Sequenced here: CD4+ or CD8+ T cells sorted from blood, sampled in a trial of the OX40 agonist ivuxolimab. These receptors were collected from an adult with an advanced solid tumor such as melanoma, head and neck, liver or kidney cancer.

The gene calls are TRBV28 and TRBJ1-3, with 7 bases identical to TRBD1. The CDR3 contains 17 residues. V lost 6 bases to trimming and J lost 0 bases; unmatched junction nucleotides: 11. CDR1 MDHEN and CDR2 SYDVKM come from the germline V gene. CDR3 amino acids: CASSLRDSYLSGNTIYF. Here the CDR3 DNA reads TGTGCCAGCAGCCTCCGGGACAGTTATCTCTCTGGAAACACCATATATTTT.

V and J are TRBV2 and TRBJ1-6; D gene unclear. This CDR3 region has 14 residues. V shed 4 bases and J shed 5 bases, with 9 bases lying between them. The germline V gene has CDR1 SNHLY and CDR2 FYNNEI. CDR3 region: CASSGRLNNSPLHF. The CDR3 DNA follows: TGTGCCAGCAGTGGAAGATTGAATAATTCACCCCTCCACTTT.

The chain couples TRBV29-1 to TRBJ2-7; D remains ambiguous. Per germline, CDR1 SQVTM and CDR2 ANQGSEA. Trimming left V 4 bases short and J 0 bases short, with 7 bases between. The CDR3 loop spans 12 amino acids. CDR3 DNA sequence: TGCAGCGTTGGGCAGGCCTCCTACGAGCAGTACTTC. Protein sequence: CSVGQASYEQYF.

This clone was counted a few times. The chain joins TRBV6-1 to TRBJ1-5; a weak D match, TRBD1 (5 bases). Germline V lookup: CDR1 MNHNS, CDR2 SASEGT. V was cut by 6 bases and J by 6 bases, with 12 bases left in between. CDR3 length equals 13 residues. The CDR3 region is CASSIQGTQPQHF. In nucleotides, the CDR3 is TGTGCCAGCAGCATCCAGGGAACTCAGCCCCAGCATTTT.

This clone was counted a few times. The chain carries TRBV6-4 and TRBJ1-1; no reliable D call. Between the trimmed V and J ends, which lost 5 bases and 1 base, there was a span of 11 bases. The length of the CDR3 is 14 residues. CDR1 is MRHNA and CDR2 is SNTAGT in the germline V gene. In DNA form, the CDR3 reads TGTGCCAGCAGTAAATTCGGGTCGAACACTGAAGCTTTCTTT. It encodes CASSKFGSNTEAFF.

V is TRBV6-5 and J is TRBJ1-2; tentative D call: TRBD1 (6 bases). Deletions cut 5 bases from V and 8 bases from J, with 21 bases between. This CDR3 comprises 15 residues. CDR1 is MNHEY, CDR2 SVGAGI, per germline. The DNA of the CDR3 is TGTGCCAGCAGTCCGTCACAGGGTCCCTCGGGGGGCTACACCTTC. Amino acids: CASSPSQGPSGGYTF.

This clone was seen more than once but under ten times. The rearrangement joins TRBV5-5 to TRBJ2-5, with TRBD1 identical over 8 bases. V lost 3 bases, J lost 5 bases, and 12 bases stayed unmatched. Germline loops: CDR1 SGHKS, CDR2 YYEKEE (reference sequence). The CDR3 has 16 amino acids. This CDR3 reads CASSYRDRFRMETQYF. In nucleotides, the CDR3 is TGTGCCAGCAGCTACCGGGACAGGTTTAGAATGGAGACCCAGTACTTC.

This clone was detected a few times. The chain has TRBV7-8 and TRBJ2-5; D may be TRBD1 (5 bases). The CDR3 is 15 amino acids. Between the trimmed V and J ends, which lost 1 base and 4 bases, there was a span of 13 bases. The germline V gene has CDR1 SGHVS and CDR2 FQNEAQ. The CDR3 loop reads CASSLESRAPETQYF. The DNA for the CDR3 is TGTGCCAGCAGCTTAGAGAGCAGGGCCCCAGAGACCCAGTACTTC. The whole variable domain, remainder taken from reference TRBV7-8 and TRBJ2-5, is GAGVSQSPRYKVAKRGQDVALRCDPISGHVSLFWYQQALGQGPEFLTYFQNEAQLDKSGLPSDRFFAERPEGSVSTLKIQRTQQEDSAVYLCASSLESRAPETQYFGPGTRLLVL.

The chain links TRBV30 to TRBJ1-1; D remains ambiguous. The CDR3 loop spans 12 amino acids. CDR1 GTSNPN and CDR2 SVGIG come from the germline V gene (reference sequence). V gave up 0 bases and J gave up 10 bases, with 12 bases separating them. CDR3 amino acids: CAWSVGQAGAFF. The CDR3 bases are TGTGCCTGGAGTGTAGGGCAAGCCGGAGCTTTCTTT.

The chain combines TRBV14 with TRBJ2-1; weak D call: TRBD2 (5 bases). The CDR3 spans 16 residues. With 1 base removed from V and 12 bases from J, the gap between germline ends came to 22 bases. Germline CDR1 and CDR2: SGHDN and FVKESK. The CDR3 reads CASSQAGSPFTIGQFF. As DNA, the CDR3 is TGTGCCAGCAGCCAAGCTGGGAGCCCTTTTACTATCGGGCAGTTCTTC.

This clone has just one count. The gene calls are TRBV27 and TRBJ2-7, with D perhaps TRBD1 or TRBD2 (5 bases each). This CDR3 has 12 amino acids. The germline V gene has CDR1 MNHEY and CDR2 SMNVEV (reference sequence). V was trimmed by 3 bases and J by 7 bases, leaving 10 bases between them. CDR3 in amino acids: CASSFQGVEQYF. In DNA form, the CDR3 reads TGTGCCAGCAGTTTTCAGGGAGTAGAGCAGTACTTC.

This clone was picked up one time. The chain joins TRBV5-6 to TRBJ1-1; D gene unclear. Germline loops: CDR1 SGHDT, CDR2 YYEEEE. The V end was cut by 3 bases, the J end by 0 bases, with 12 bases between. CDR3 length equals 15 residues. CDR3 protein: CASSSGRTMNTEAFF. The CDR3 DNA reads TGTGCCAGCAGCTCAGGTCGAACTATGAACACTGAAGCTTTCTTT.

This clone has just one count. This chain uses TRBV7-9 with TRBJ2-2; tentative D call: TRBD2 (5 bases). CDR1 and CDR2 from the germline V gene are SEHNR and FQNEAQ (reference sequence). Trimming pared 1 base from V and 6 bases from J, leaving 12 bases between. This CDR3 spans 15 amino acids. The CDR3 DNA is TGTGCCAGCAGCTTAGGGGCGGGTGCCGCCGGGGAGCTGTTTTTT. Protein: CASSLGAGAAGELFF. Supplemented by reference TRBV7-9 and TRBJ2-2, the full variable domain reads DTGVSQNPRHKITKRGQNVTFRCDPISEHNRLYWYRQTLGQGPEFLTYFQNEAQLEKSRLLSDRFSAERPKGSFSTLEIQRTEQGDSAMYLCASSLGAGAAGELFFGEGSRLTVL.

The genes are TRBV11-2 and TRBJ2-3; D perhaps matches TRBD2 (6 bases). V lost 7 bases to trimming and J lost 3 bases, with 17 bases between them. This CDR3 contains 15 residues. CDR1 SGHAT and CDR2 FQNNGV come from the germline V gene. CDR3 nucleotide sequence: TGTGCCAGCACCGGGGGAAGGAGAGGGACAGATACGCAGTATTTT. Amino acids: CASTGGRRGTDTQYF.

The chain uses TRBV28 and TRBJ2-1; D perhaps matches TRBD2 (5 bases). Deletions cut 7 bases from V and 0 bases from J, with 16 bases between. Germline V gene data show CDR1 as MDHEN and CDR2 as SYDVKM. The CDR3 sequence is 16 residues long. The CDR3 spells CASISRLGSSYNEQFF. The CDR3 DNA reads as TGTGCCAGCATCTCCCGGCTAGGGAGCTCCTACAATGAGCAGTTCTTC.

The V and J genes are TRBV7-2 and TRBJ1-1; no definite D call. Germline loops: CDR1 SGHTA, CDR2 FQGNSA. This CDR3 spans 14 amino acids. V shed 4 bases and J shed 1 base, with 10 bases lying between them. The CDR3 loop is CASSSPGRNTEAFF. CDR3 DNA: TGTGCCAGCAGCTCACCCGGGAGGAACACTGAAGCTTTCTTT.

The V and J genes are TRBV6-1 and TRBJ2-5, with 7 bases aligning to TRBD2. V dropped 3 bases and J dropped 2; count of bases not matched to a gene: 6. This CDR3 has 15 amino acids. Germline CDR1 is MNHNS and CDR2 is SASEGT. The CDR3 loop is CASSDREGYQETQYF. As DNA, the CDR3 is TGTGCCAGCAGTGACAGGGAGGGGTATCAAGAGACCCAGTACTTC.

The V gene is TRBV7-9, the J gene TRBJ2-7; D remains ambiguous. Germline CDR1 is SEHNR and CDR2 is FQNEAQ (reference sequence). V lost 1 base and J 2 bases, leaving 21 bases between the germline ends. There are 18 residues in the CDR3. CDR3 region: CASSLGKFGRKTTYEQYF. CDR3 nucleotide sequence: TGTGCCAGCAGCTTAGGTAAATTCGGACGGAAGACAACCTACGAGCAGTACTTC.

The genes are TRBV5-1 and TRBJ2-4; a possible D gene is TRBD1 (6 bases). CDR3 length: 14 residues. Trimming pared 4 bases from V and 9 bases from J, leaving 17 bases between. The germline CDR1 and CDR2 sequences are SGHRS and YFSETQ. CDR3 sequence reads: CASSKPDSVPIQYF. CDR3 DNA sequence: TGCGCCAGCAGCAAGCCGGACAGTGTTCCCATTCAGTACTTC.

The V and J genes are TRBV30 and TRBJ1-3; D unresolved. From germline, CDR1 is GTSNPN and CDR2 SVGIG (reference sequence). This CDR3 has 15 residues. Trimming left V 4 bases short and J 0 bases short, with 13 bases between. The CDR3 here is CAWTAASRSGNTIYF. The CDR3 DNA reads as TGTGCCTGGACGGCTGCCTCCCGCTCTGGAAACACCATATATTTT. Using reference TRBV30 and TRBJ1-3 for the parts outside the CDR3, the full variable domain is SQTIHQWPATLVQPVGSPLSLECTVEGTSNPNLYWYRQAAGRGLQLLFYSVGIGQISSEVPQNLSASRPQDRQFILSSKKLLLSDSGFYLCAWTAASRSGNTIYFGEGSWLTVV.

This clone was found a few times. The chain couples TRBV4-2 to TRBJ1-2, with D hard to call. Trimming stripped 0 bases from V and 8 bases from J, with 13 bases between. The CDR3 extends over 14 amino acids. Germline V lookup: CDR1 LGHNA, CDR2 YNFKEQ. The DNA of the CDR3 is TGTGCCAGCAGCCAAGATAGGCGCCGGGCGGGCTACACCTTC. Translated, it gives CASSQDRRRAGYTF.

The chain combines TRBV7-2 with TRBJ2-5, with no clear D. CDR3 length equals 13 residues. CDR1 is SGHTA, CDR2 FQGNSA, per germline. V was clipped by 3 bases and J by 0 bases, with 5 bases between them. CDR3 sequence reads: CASSLTYQETQYF. For the CDR3, the DNA is TGTGCCAGCAGCTTGACCTACCAAGAGACCCAGTACTTC.

The CDR3 nucleotides read TGTGCCAGCAGTACAGACGCTGGCACAGATACGCAGTATTTT. It encodes CASSTDAGTDTQYF. The chain has TRBV7-2 and TRBJ2-3; the D is unclear. The V gene lost 6 bases and the J gene lost 1 base, with 11 bases spanning the gap. Germline V lookup: CDR1 SGHTA, CDR2 FQGNSA. The CDR3 spans 14 residues.

The chain has TRBV7-8 and TRBJ2-7; either TRBD1 or TRBD2 may fit D (5 bases each). The V gene's germline CDR1 is SGHVS and CDR2 FQNEAQ. Trimming stripped 2 bases from V and 4 bases from J, with 12 bases between. This CDR3 spans 14 amino acids. The CDR3 nucleotides are TGTGCCAGCAGCTTACTCGGGACCCTTTACGAGCAGTACTTC. Its translation: CASSLLGTLYEQYF.

The chain employs TRBV30 and TRBJ1-5; maybe TRBD1 (6 bases). The CDR3 has 14 amino acids. V lost 0 bases and J 9 bases, leaving 15 bases between the germline ends. CDR1 and CDR2 (germline): GTSNPN, SVGIG (reference sequence). For the CDR3, the DNA is TGTGCCTGGAGTGTACGGGACACCCGTCGGCCCCAGCATTTT. It encodes CAWSVRDTRRPQHF.

The chain joins TRBV5-1 to TRBJ2-2; 11 bases are a match to TRBD2. Germline V lookup: CDR1 SGHRS, CDR2 YFSETQ. The CDR3 is made up of 13 amino acids. V lost 2 bases and J lost 11; bases outside the gene matches: 2. The CDR3 coding sequence is TGCGCCAGCAGCTTTACTAGCGGGGGAGAGCTGTTTTTT. Its translation is CASSFTSGGELFF.

The rearrangement joins TRBV5-4 to TRBJ1-1, with TRBD1 as a possible D gene (6 bases). Germline CDR1 is SGHNT and CDR2 is YYREEE (reference sequence). This CDR3 has 13 amino acids. The V gene lost 6 bases and the J gene lost 1 base, with 10 bases spanning the gap. CDR3: CASIDRRNTEAFF. The CDR3 DNA sequence: TGTGCCAGCATCGACAGGAGGAACACTGAAGCTTTCTTT.

The rearrangement uses TRBV10-2 and TRBJ2-3, with TRBD2 as a possible D gene (6 bases). Germline V gene lookup returns CDR1 WSHSY and CDR2 SAAADI. The CDR3 length is 15 residues. V dropped 1 base and J dropped 3 bases, with 11 bases sitting between them. CDR3 region: CASSEWGRITDTQYF. The CDR3 nucleotides are TGCGCCAGCAGTGAGTGGGGGAGGATAACAGATACGCAGTATTTT.

This sequence joins TRBV9 and TRBJ2-2; D is perhaps TRBD2 (7 bases). The germline CDR1 and CDR2 sequences are SGDLS and YYNGEE. This CDR3 has 14 amino acids. The germline V and J ends were trimmed by 6 bases and 7 bases, with 16 bases remaining between them. The CDR3 DNA reads as TGTGCCAGCAAGACGGGGGGCCCGTACGGGGAGCTGTTTTTT. It is translated as CASKTGGPYGELFF.

The rearrangement uses TRBV30 and TRBJ1-4; 7 bases match TRBD1. CDR3 length: 15 residues. The V and J ends lost 0 bases and 3 bases, in that order; junction bases with no gene match: 4. Germline-derived CDR1 and CDR2 are GTSNPN and SVGIG (reference sequence). The CDR3 region is CAWSVKGAANEKLFF. CDR3 DNA: TGTGCCTGGAGTGTAAAGGGGGCTGCTAATGAAAAACTGTTTTTT. Supplemented by reference TRBV30 and TRBJ1-4, the full variable domain reads SQTIHQWPATLVQPVGSPLSLECTVEGTSNPNLYWYRQAAGRGLQLLFYSVGIGQISSEVPQNLSASRPQDRQFILSSKKLLLSDSGFYLCAWSVKGAANEKLFFGSGTQLSVL.